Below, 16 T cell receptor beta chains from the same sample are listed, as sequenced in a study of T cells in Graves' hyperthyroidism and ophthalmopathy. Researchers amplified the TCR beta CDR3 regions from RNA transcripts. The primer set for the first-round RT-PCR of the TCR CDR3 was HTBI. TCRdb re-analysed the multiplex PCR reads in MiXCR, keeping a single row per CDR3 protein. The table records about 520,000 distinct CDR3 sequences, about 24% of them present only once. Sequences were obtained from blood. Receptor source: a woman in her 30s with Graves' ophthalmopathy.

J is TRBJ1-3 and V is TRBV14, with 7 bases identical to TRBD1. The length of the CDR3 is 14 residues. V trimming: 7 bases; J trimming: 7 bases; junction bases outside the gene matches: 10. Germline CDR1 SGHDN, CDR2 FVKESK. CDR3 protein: CASIPGDRSNTIYF. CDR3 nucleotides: TGTGCCAGCATCCCGGGGGACAGATCCAACACCATATATTTT.

The CDR3 reads CASRPLDAVRGYTF. The CDR3 DNA reads as TGTGCCAGCAGACCCCTGGACGCGGTTCGAGGCTACACCTTC. V gene TRBV28 combines with J gene TRBJ1-2; D is unclear. Germline CDR1 is MDHEN and CDR2 is SYDVKM. The CDR3 spans 14 residues. Trimming removed 6 bases from V and 8 bases from J, with 19 bases in between.

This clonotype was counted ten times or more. This CDR3 reads CASRPTGNYGYTF. The CDR3 nucleotides read TGTGCCAGCAGACCCACAGGGAACTATGGCTACACCTTC. The chain uses TRBV6-5 and TRBJ1-2; TRBD1 might be the D (6 bases). Germline CDR1 MNHEY, CDR2 SVGAGI. The CDR3 runs to 13 residues. Trimming stripped 6 bases from V and 2 bases from J, with 10 bases between.

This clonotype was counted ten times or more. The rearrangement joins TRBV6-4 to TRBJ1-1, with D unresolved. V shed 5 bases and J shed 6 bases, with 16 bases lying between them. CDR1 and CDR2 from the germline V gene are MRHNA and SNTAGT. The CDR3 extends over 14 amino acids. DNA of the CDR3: TGTGCCAGCAGTTACTTTGGGGAGGCCCCTGAAGCTTTCTTT. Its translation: CASSYFGEAPEAFF.

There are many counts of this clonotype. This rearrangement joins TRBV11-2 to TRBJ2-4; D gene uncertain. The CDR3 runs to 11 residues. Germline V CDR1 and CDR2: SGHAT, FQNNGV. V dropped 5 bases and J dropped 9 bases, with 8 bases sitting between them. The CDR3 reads CASSPGSIQYF. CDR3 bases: TGTGCCAGCAGCCCTGGAAGCATTCAGTACTTC.

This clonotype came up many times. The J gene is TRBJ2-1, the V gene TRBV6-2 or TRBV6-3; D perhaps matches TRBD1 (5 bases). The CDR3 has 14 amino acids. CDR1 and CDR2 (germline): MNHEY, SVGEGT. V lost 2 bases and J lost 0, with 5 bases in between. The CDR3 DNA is TGTGCCAGCAGTTACACAGGCTCCTACAATGAGCAGTTCTTC. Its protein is CASSYTGSYNEQFF.

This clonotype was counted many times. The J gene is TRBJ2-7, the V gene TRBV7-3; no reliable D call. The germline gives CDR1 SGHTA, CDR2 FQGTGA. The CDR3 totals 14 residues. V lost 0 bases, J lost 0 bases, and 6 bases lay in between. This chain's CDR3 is CASSLTGNSYEQYF. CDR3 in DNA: TGTGCCAGCAGCTTAACGGGCAACTCCTACGAGCAGTACTTC.

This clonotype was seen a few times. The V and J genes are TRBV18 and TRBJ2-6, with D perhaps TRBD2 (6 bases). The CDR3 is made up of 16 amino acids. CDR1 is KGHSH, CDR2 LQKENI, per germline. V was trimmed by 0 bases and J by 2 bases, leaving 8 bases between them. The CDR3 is CASSPPRGAGANVLTF. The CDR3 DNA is TGTGCCAGCTCACCACCGCGGGGCGCTGGGGCCAACGTCCTGACTTTC.

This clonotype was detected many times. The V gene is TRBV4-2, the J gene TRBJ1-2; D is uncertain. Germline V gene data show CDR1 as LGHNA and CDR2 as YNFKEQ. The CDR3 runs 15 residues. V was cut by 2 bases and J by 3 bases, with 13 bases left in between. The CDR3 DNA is TGTGCCAGCAGCCAACGGACGGGGATTGACTATGGCTACACCTTC. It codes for CASSQRTGIDYGYTF.

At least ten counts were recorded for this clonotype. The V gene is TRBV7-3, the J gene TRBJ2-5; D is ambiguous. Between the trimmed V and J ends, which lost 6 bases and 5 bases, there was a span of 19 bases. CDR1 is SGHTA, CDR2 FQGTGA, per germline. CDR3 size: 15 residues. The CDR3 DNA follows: TGTGCCAGCAGGGGCGGAACGGGTCAGTCGGAGACCCAGTACTTC. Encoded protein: CASRGGTGQSETQYF.

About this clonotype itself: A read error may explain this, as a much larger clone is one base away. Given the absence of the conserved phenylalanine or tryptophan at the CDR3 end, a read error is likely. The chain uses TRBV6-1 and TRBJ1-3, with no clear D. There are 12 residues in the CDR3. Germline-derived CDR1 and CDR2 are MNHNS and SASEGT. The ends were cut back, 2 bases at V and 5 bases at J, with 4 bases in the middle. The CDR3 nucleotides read TGTGCCAGCAGTGAAAGGCGAAACACCATATATGTT. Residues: CASSERRNTIYV.

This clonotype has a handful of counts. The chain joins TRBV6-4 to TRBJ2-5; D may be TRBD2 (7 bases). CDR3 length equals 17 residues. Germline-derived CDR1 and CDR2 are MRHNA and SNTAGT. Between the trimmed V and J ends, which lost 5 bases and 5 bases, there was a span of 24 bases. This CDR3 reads CASSSTGTTQGYETQYF. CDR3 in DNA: TGTGCCAGCAGTTCGACCGGGACTACCCAGGGGTATGAGACCCAGTACTTC.

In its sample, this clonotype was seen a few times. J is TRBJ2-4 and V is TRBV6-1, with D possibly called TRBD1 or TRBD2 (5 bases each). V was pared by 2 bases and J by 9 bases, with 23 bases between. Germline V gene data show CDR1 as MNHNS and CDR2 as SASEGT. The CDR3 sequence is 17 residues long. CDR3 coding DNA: TGTGCCAGCAGTGAAACAGGAGCGGCCCAACACGGAGGCATTCAGTACTTC. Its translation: CASSETGAAQHGGIQYF.

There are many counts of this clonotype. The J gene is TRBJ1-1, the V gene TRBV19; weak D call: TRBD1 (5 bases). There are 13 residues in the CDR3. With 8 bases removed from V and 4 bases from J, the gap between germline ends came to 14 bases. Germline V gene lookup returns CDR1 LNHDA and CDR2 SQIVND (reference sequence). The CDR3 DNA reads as TGTGCCAGTGAAGGGGAAGGGTCCACTGAAGCTTTCTTT. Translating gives CASEGEGSTEAFF. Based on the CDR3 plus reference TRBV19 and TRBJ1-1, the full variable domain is DGGITQSPKYLFRKEGQNVTLSCEQNLNHDAMYWYRQDPGQGLRLIYYSQIVNDFQKGDIAEGYSVSREKKESFPLTVTSAQKNPTAFYLCASEGEGSTEAFFGQGTRLTVV.

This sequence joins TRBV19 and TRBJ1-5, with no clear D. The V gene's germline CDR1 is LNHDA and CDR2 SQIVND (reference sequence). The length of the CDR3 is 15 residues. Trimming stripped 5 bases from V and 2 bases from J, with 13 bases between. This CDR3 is CASSLRAGGNQPQHF. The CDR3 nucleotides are TGTGCCAGTAGTCTCCGTGCAGGTGGCAATCAGCCCCAGCATTTT.

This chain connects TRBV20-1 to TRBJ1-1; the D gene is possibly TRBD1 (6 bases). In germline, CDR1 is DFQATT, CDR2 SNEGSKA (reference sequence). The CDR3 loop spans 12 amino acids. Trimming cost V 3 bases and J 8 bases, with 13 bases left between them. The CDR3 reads CSASRPGHEAFF. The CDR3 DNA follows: TGCAGTGCTAGTCGGCCGGGACACGAAGCTTTCTTT.